This T cell receptor beta chain emerged from a study of blood T cells in healthy people across ages. The draw of peripheral blood yielded ten milliliters from each donor. This CDR3 has 18 amino acids. The V segment lost 2 bases and the J segment 0 bases; nucleotides outside the gene matches: 9. Germline V gives CDR1 SGHTA, CDR2 FQGNSA. Regarding this clonotype: The antigen is undetermined.

Findings and limits, study-wide: Both higher diversity and more naive CD4+ cells marked long-lived donors when set against aged donors.

Next came a second PCR, run for about 6 to 12 cycles, which used a sample-barcoded 5' primer along with a J-beta primer mix. Paired-end reads containing CDR3 totaled no fewer than 2.5 million for each sample. TCRdb re-derived calls from the 5' RACE reads in MiXCR, one entry per CDR3 protein. Among about 770,000 distinct CDR3 sequences, around 43% were seen once, and the ten largest hold 15% to 25%. V is TRBV7-2 and J is TRBJ2-4; TRBD2 matches at 8 bases. This TCR was recovered from a man aged 60 to 69 in good health. Material for sequencing was blood. The CDR3, as DNA: TGTGCCAGCAGCTTATACGTCGGGGGGGCGATAGCCAAAAACATTCAGTACTTC. As protein: CASSLYVGGAIAKNIQYF.